One and the same sample provided the 26 T cell receptor beta chains below, sequenced in a study of OX40 agonist ivuxolimab in advanced cancers. The repertoire was sequenced with immunoSEQ multiplex PCR; TCRdb's copy has only in-frame clones and lacks some. This table holds around 60,000 clones, around 80% found once. The sample in question was CD4+ or CD8+ T cells sorted from blood, obtained in a trial of the OX40 agonist ivuxolimab. The receptors derive from an adult with an advanced solid tumor such as melanoma, head and neck, liver or kidney cancer.

This chain uses TRBV5-1 with TRBJ2-1; TRBD2 aligns across 7 bases. CDR1 and CDR2 from the germline V gene are SGHRS and YFSETQ. The CDR3 runs to 15 residues. The ends lost 1 base at V and 7 bases at J; junction bases unmatched: 8. The CDR3 coding sequence is TGCGCCAGCAGCTTGACGGCGGGAGAGCGGAATGAGCAGTTCTTC. Translation: CASSLTAGERNEQFF.

In DNA form, the CDR3 reads TGTGCCAGCAGCGGTGGGACAGCGCCTTCGAAGGAAGCTTTCTTT. It encodes CASSGGTAPSKEAFF. V usage is TRBV9 and J usage is TRBJ1-1; 7 bases map to TRBD1. The germline CDR1 and CDR2 sequences are SGDLS and YYNGEE. The CDR3 totals 15 residues. V lost 3 bases to trimming and J lost 8 bases; unmatched junction nucleotides: 13. The whole variable domain, filled in from reference TRBV9 and TRBJ1-1, reads DSGVTQTPKHLITATGQRVTLRCSPRSGDLSVYWYQQSLDQGLQFLIQYYNGEERAKGNILERFSAQQFPDLHSELNLSSLELGDSALYFCASSGGTAPSKEAFFGQGTRLTVV.

This clone was counted once. The chain's CDR3 is CASSSTVYEQYF. CDR3 nucleotide sequence: TGTGCCAGCTCATCGACTGTCTACGAGCAGTACTTC. The rearrangement joins TRBV18 to TRBJ2-7; D unresolved. CDR3 length equals 12 residues. V lost 5 bases to trimming and J lost 3 bases, with 8 bases between them. Germline V gene sequence: CDR1 KGHSH, CDR2 LQKENI.

The chain couples TRBV28 to TRBJ2-5; 11 bases agree with TRBD1. Gene TRBJ2-7 matches the end of the DNA better, so the J call may be wrong. This CDR3 is 15 amino acids long. Looked up from germline, CDR1 is MDHEN and CDR2 is SYDVKM. The CDR3 DNA reads as TGTGCCAGCATTCCCGGGACAGGGGGTTTGTACGAGCAGTACTTC. This codes for CASIPGTGGLYEQYF.

The J gene is TRBJ2-5, the V gene TRBV7-3, with D maybe TRBD2 (5 bases). Trimming stripped 5 bases from V and 5 bases from J, with 18 bases between. Germline loops: CDR1 SGHTA, CDR2 FQGTGA. CDR3 length equals 15 residues. CDR3 bases: TGTGCCAGCAGCCCCCGTGGGAGCGGCGGGGAGACCCAGTACTTC. Its protein is CASSPRGSGGETQYF.

The rearrangement uses TRBV27 and TRBJ2-2, with 12 positions matching TRBD2. V lost 5 bases, J lost 12 bases, and 13 bases stayed unmatched. The CDR3 is 16 amino acids. Germline-derived CDR1 and CDR2 are MNHEY and SMNVEV (reference sequence). The CDR3 is CASSILAGGREVKLFF. The CDR3 coding sequence is TGTGCCAGCAGTATACTAGCGGGGGGCCGCGAGGTGAAGCTGTTTTTT.

The chain carries TRBV15 and TRBJ1-4; no definite D call. This CDR3 contains 15 residues. V dropped 0 bases and J dropped 8 bases, with 13 bases sitting between them. Germline V gene sequence: CDR1 LNHNV, CDR2 YYDKDF (reference sequence). In nucleotides, the CDR3 is TGTGCCACCAGCAGAGAAGGGAGTTTTCGGGAAAAACTGTTTTTT. This sequence encodes CATSREGSFREKLFF.

This rearrangement joins TRBV29-1 to TRBJ2-1; weak D call: TRBD2 (6 bases). The germline V gene has CDR1 SQVTM and CDR2 ANQGSEA. V was clipped by 7 bases and J by 8 bases, with 21 bases between them. The CDR3 loop spans 14 amino acids. CDR3 in amino acids: CSATRGGVEDEQFF. The CDR3 DNA reads TGCAGCGCAACGCGGGGAGGTGTGGAAGATGAGCAGTTCTTC.

The rearrangement joins TRBV29-1 to TRBJ1-3; maybe TRBD1 (5 bases). CDR3 size: 13 residues. From germline, CDR1 is SQVTM and CDR2 ANQGSEA. Trimming stripped 3 bases from V and 1 base from J, with 7 bases between. The CDR3 reads CSVDGGSGNTIYF. CDR3 bases: TGCAGCGTTGACGGGGGGTCTGGAAACACCATATATTTT.

The chain carries TRBV9 and TRBJ2-5; no reliable D call. With 0 bases removed from V and 4 bases from J, the gap between germline ends came to 16 bases. CDR3 length: 16 residues. Germline V CDR1 and CDR2: SGDLS, YYNGEE. The CDR3 sequence is CASSVGARTAGETQYF. Written as DNA, the CDR3 is TGTGCCAGCAGCGTAGGTGCGCGAACCGCAGGAGAGACCCAGTACTTC.

This clone appeared once. The genes are TRBV4-1 and TRBJ2-3, with 7 bases identical to TRBD2. V lost 4 bases and J lost 6; bases outside the gene matches: 7. The CDR3 sequence is 14 residues long. Per germline, CDR1 MGHRA and CDR2 YSYEKL. The CDR3 is CASSRALGGDTQYF. As DNA, the CDR3 is TGCGCCAGCAGCCGAGCCCTGGGAGGGGATACGCAGTATTTT.

The chain recombines TRBV2 with TRBJ2-1; D call uncertain. The CDR3 is made up of 14 amino acids. Germline values: CDR1 SNHLY, CDR2 FYNNEI. The germline V and J ends were trimmed by 6 bases and 9 bases, with 18 bases remaining between them. CDR3 nucleotides: TGTGCCAGCAGCGAGGTGAGGACCCTCGGTGAGCAGTTCTTC. Translated: CASSEVRTLGEQFF.

J is TRBJ2-1 and V is TRBV7-9, with 11 bases aligning to TRBD1. The V segment lost 5 bases and the J segment 6 bases; nucleotides outside the gene matches: 6. In germline, CDR1 is SEHNR, CDR2 FQNEAQ (reference sequence). This CDR3 spans 15 amino acids. CDR3 nucleotide sequence: TGTGCCAGCAGCCCGGGACAGGGGGGGCTCAATGAGCAGTTCTTC. Amino acids: CASSPGQGGLNEQFF.

The CDR3 DNA reads as TGTGCCATCAGCGCCACAGGGGGGATATACACCGGGGAGCTGTTTTTT. Its translation: CAISATGGIYTGELFF. The V gene is TRBV10-3, the J gene TRBJ2-2; 8 nucleotides align to TRBD1. Trimming at V came to 6 bases and at J to 3 bases, leaving 9 bases not matched to a gene. The germline V gene has CDR1 ENHRY and CDR2 SYGVKD. The CDR3 runs to 16 residues.

J is TRBJ2-1 and V is TRBV10-3, with a tentative D call TRBD1 (6 bases). The germline V gene has CDR1 ENHRY and CDR2 SYGVKD. V lost 2 bases, J lost 7 bases, and 24 bases lay in between. This CDR3 comprises 18 residues. This chain's CDR3 is CAISEAQGAGAMDNEQFF. CDR3 nucleotides: TGTGCCATCAGTGAGGCCCAAGGAGCAGGGGCTATGGATAATGAGCAGTTCTTC.

V and J are TRBV28 and TRBJ1-1; TRBD1 is a possible D gene (6 bases). The CDR3 extends over 15 amino acids. Germline values: CDR1 MDHEN, CDR2 SYDVKM. Deletions cut 6 bases from V and 0 bases from J, with 14 bases between. The CDR3 region has the DNA TGTGCCAGCAGCTTTCCGGGGGGCTTGAACACTGAAGCTTTCTTT. This codes for CASSFPGGLNTEAFF. The full variable domain, its missing parts supplied by reference TRBV28 and TRBJ1-1, is DVKVTQSSRYLVKRTGEKVFLECVQDMDHENMFWYRQDPGLGLRLIYFSYDVKMKEKGDIPEGYSVSREKKERFSLILESASTNQTSMYLCASSFPGGLNTEAFFGQGTRLTVV.

The table lists this clone with a count of one. The V gene is TRBV9, the J gene TRBJ1-1; 7 nucleotides line up with TRBD1. Trimming took 2 bases from V and 7 from J; bases not matched to a gene: 8. Germline CDR1 and CDR2: SGDLS and YYNGEE. CDR3 length: 14 residues. In DNA form, the CDR3 reads TGTGCCAGCAGCGTTAGAGACAGGGCGGTTGAAGCTTTCTTT. Encoded protein: CASSVRDRAVEAFF.

This clone was counted once. The V call is TRBV11-3, the J call TRBJ2-7; possibly TRBD2 for D (5 bases). CDR1 is SGHNT, CDR2 YENEEA, per germline. The CDR3 loop spans 13 amino acids. For the CDR3, the DNA is TGTACCCCTCCCCCAGCGGACTCCTACGAGCAGTACTTC. Translation gives CTPPPADSYEQYF.

This chain connects TRBV20-1 to TRBJ1-1; no clear D gene. From germline, CDR1 is DFQATT and CDR2 SNEGSKA (reference sequence). The CDR3 is made up of 10 amino acids. Trimming shortened V by 5 bases and J by 11 bases, and 12 bases separated the two germline ends. As DNA, the CDR3 is TGCAGTGCTGAGGCCAACGGGGCTTTCTTT. Translation gives CSAEANGAFF.

The chain uses TRBV29-1 and TRBJ1-5; a weak D match, TRBD1 (6 bases). CDR1 is SQVTM and CDR2 is ANQGSEA in the germline V gene. This CDR3 is 13 amino acids long. Trimming shortened V by 4 bases and J by 7 bases, and 14 bases separated the two germline ends. As DNA, the CDR3 is TGCAGCGTTGCCGACAGGAGGGGACAGCCCCAGCATTTT. Residues: CSVADRRGQPQHF. The whole variable domain, remainder taken from reference TRBV29-1 and TRBJ1-5, is SAVISQKPSRDICQRGTSLTIQCQVDSQVTMMFWYRQQPGQSLTLIATANQGSEATYESGFVIDKFPISRPNLTFSTLTVSNMSPEDSSIYLCSVADRRGQPQHFGDGTRLSIL.

The genes are TRBV6-1 and TRBJ2-7, with 8 bases aligning to TRBD2. With 7 bases clipped from V and 2 bases from J, the junction kept 7 bases outside the gene matches. Germline V gives CDR1 MNHNS, CDR2 SASEGT. The CDR3 consists of 14 residues. In DNA, the CDR3 is TGTGCCAGCATAAGAAGCGGGGGAACCTACGAGCAGTACTTC. Translation: CASIRSGGTYEQYF.

This clone has more than one count but fewer than ten. The J gene is TRBJ2-1, the V gene TRBV6-4; 7 bases fit TRBD2. This CDR3 has 14 amino acids. CDR1 and CDR2 (germline): MRHNA, SNTAGT. The ends lost 5 bases at V and 9 bases at J; junction bases unmatched: 10. In nucleotides, the CDR3 is TGTGCCAGCAGTCTCATCTGGGGGGGTGGTGAGCAGTTCTTC. Translating gives CASSLIWGGGEQFF.

The chain links TRBV28 to TRBJ2-1; possibly TRBD2 for D (7 bases). Trimming took 7 bases from V and 7 from J, leaving 14 bases between them. CDR1 and CDR2 (germline): MDHEN, SYDVKM. There are 13 residues in the CDR3. CDR3 loop: CASTSGGRNEQFF. For the CDR3, the DNA is TGTGCCAGCACATCGGGGGGCCGGAATGAGCAGTTCTTC.

The rearrangement uses TRBV15 and TRBJ1-2; TRBD1 matches 7 bases. Germline V gives CDR1 LNHNV, CDR2 YYDKDF (reference sequence). The length of the CDR3 is 15 residues. Trimming cost V 0 bases and J 8 bases; bases outside gene matches: 9. Written as DNA, the CDR3 is TGTGCCACCAGCAGAGAAACAGGGGATTGGAAAGGCTACACCTTC. Protein sequence: CATSRETGDWKGYTF.

The V call is TRBV20-1, the J call TRBJ2-5; D is ambiguous. V was clipped by 1 base and J by 5 bases, with 5 bases between them. Germline V gives CDR1 DFQATT, CDR2 SNEGSKA (reference sequence). This CDR3 contains 11 residues. This CDR3 reads CSARVEETQYF. In nucleotides, the CDR3 is TGCAGTGCTAGAGTGGAGGAGACCCAGTACTTC.

The chain recombines TRBV29-1 with TRBJ2-2; D gene ambiguous. This CDR3 comprises 13 residues. CDR1 is SQVTM, CDR2 ANQGSEA, per germline. V was trimmed by 6 bases and J by 4 bases, leaving 12 bases between them. CDR3 sequence (DNA): TGCAGCGTGCACCAGGCGTCCACCGGGGAGCTGTTTTTT. This translates into CSVHQASTGELFF.